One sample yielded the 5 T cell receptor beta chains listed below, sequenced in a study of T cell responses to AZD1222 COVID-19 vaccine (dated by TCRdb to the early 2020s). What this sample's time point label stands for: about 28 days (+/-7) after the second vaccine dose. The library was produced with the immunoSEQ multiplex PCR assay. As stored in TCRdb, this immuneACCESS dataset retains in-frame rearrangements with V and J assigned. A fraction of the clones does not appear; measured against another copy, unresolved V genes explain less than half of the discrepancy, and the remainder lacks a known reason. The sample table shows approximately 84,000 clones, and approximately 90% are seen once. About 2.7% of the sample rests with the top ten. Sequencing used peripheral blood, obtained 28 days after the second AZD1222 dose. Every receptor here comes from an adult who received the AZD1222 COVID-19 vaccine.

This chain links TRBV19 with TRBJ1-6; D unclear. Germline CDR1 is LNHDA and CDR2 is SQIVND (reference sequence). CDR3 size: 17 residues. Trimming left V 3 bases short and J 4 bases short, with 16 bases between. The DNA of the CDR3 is TGTGCCAGTAGTATTGGGCCCTCGGCGGGTTATAATTCACCCCTCCACTTT. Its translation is CASSIGPSAGYNSPLHF.

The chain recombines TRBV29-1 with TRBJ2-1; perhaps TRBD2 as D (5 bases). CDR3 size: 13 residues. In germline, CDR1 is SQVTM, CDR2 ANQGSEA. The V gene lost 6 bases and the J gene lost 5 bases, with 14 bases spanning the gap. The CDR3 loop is CSVAGIINNEQFF. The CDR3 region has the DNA TGCAGCGTGGCGGGTATTATAAACAATGAGCAGTTCTTC.

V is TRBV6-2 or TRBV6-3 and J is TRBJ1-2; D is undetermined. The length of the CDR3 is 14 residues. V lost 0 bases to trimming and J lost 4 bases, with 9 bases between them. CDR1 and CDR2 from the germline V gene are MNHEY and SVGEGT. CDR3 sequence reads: CASSYSSTVYGYTF. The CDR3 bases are TGTGCCAGCAGTTACTCGTCTACGGTCTATGGCTACACCTTC.

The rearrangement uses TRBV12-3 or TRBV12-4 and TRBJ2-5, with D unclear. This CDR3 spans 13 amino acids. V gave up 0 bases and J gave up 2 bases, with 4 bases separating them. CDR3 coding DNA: TGTGCCAGCAGTTTAGCGGAGCAAGAGACCCAGTACTTC. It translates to CASSLAEQETQYF.

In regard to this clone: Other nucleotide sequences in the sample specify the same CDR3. In DNA, the CDR3 is TGTGCCAGCAGCCAAGAAACTGAAGCTTTCTTT. It encodes CASSQETEAFF. The V call is TRBV3-1 (or the pseudogene TRBV3-2), the J call TRBJ1-1; D is uncertain. The V gene's germline CDR1 is LGHDT and CDR2 YNNKEL (reference sequence). Trimming pared 0 bases from V and 5 bases from J, leaving 1 base between. This CDR3 is 11 amino acids long.